These 23 T cell receptor beta chains were sequenced from one sample in a study of blood T cell repertoires in COVID-19. Libraries were prepared by immunoSEQ multiplex PCR; TCRdb keeps only in-frame clonotypes and omits some of them. The table includes approximately 200,000 clones, about 79% detected once. The sample was PBMCs or T cells enriched from blood (not recorded which). These receptors were collected from a woman in her thirties or forties with acute COVID-19.

In this sample, this clone turned up a few times. This chain joins TRBV7-2 and TRBJ1-2; D not certain. V lost 1 base and J lost 4, with 13 bases in between. Per germline, CDR1 SGHTA and CDR2 FQGNSA. This CDR3 spans 15 amino acids. CDR3 sequence reads: CASSLGAALAYGYTF. The CDR3 nucleotides are TGTGCCAGCAGCTTAGGGGCGGCCCTAGCCTATGGCTACACCTTC.

The V gene is TRBV29-1, the J gene TRBJ2-7; 7 bases are a match to TRBD1. This CDR3 has 14 residues. CDR1 SQVTM and CDR2 ANQGSEA come from the germline V gene. The ends lost 5 bases at V and 2 bases at J; junction bases unmatched: 9. Here the CDR3 DNA reads TGCAGCGTTTCAGACAGGGAAGGAGCCTACGAGCAGTACTTC. This sequence encodes CSVSDREGAYEQYF.

The chain employs TRBV14 and TRBJ2-7; D perhaps matches TRBD2 (5 bases). V lost 1 base and J lost 6, with 13 bases in between. The CDR3 sequence is 14 residues long. The germline gives CDR1 SGHDN, CDR2 FVKESK. CDR3 sequence reads: CASSQGALAGEQYF. For the CDR3, the DNA is TGTGCCAGCAGCCAAGGGGCCCTTGCGGGCGAGCAGTACTTC.

This chain links TRBV18 with TRBJ1-4, with 7 nucleotides matching TRBD1. The germline V gene has CDR1 KGHSH and CDR2 LQKENI. Germline trimming cut 3 bases from V and 8 bases from J; bases unmatched to any gene: 9. CDR3 length: 15 residues. Here the CDR3 DNA reads TGTGCCAGCTCACCGAGTAAGGGGGCTCGGGAAAAACTGTTTTTT. Translation: CASSPSKGAREKLFF.

Here the CDR3 DNA reads TGCAGCGTTGTAGGCGGGGAATCTGGAAACACCATATATTTT. This sequence encodes CSVVGGESGNTIYF. V and J are TRBV29-1 and TRBJ1-3; D not certain. The CDR3 sequence is 14 residues long. Looked up from germline, CDR1 is SQVTM and CDR2 is ANQGSEA. V lost 4 bases to trimming and J lost 1 base, with 11 bases between them.

The CDR3 loop is CASRTPRAAATEAFF. The CDR3 DNA follows: TGTGCCAGCAGAACTCCCAGGGCGGCGGCAACTGAAGCTTTCTTT. The chain links TRBV28 to TRBJ1-1, with D possibly matching TRBD1 (5 bases). The CDR3 runs to 15 residues. Germline loops: CDR1 MDHEN, CDR2 SYDVKM. Trimming removed 6 bases at V and 5 bases at J, with 19 bases between.

This rearrangement joins TRBV5-4 to TRBJ2-7, with TRBD2 matching over 10 bases. With 4 bases clipped from V and 6 bases from J, the junction kept 16 bases outside the gene matches. Germline V lookup: CDR1 SGHNT, CDR2 YYREEE (reference sequence). CDR3 length: 17 amino acids. CDR3 loop: CASSPGSSGGPTGEQYF. The CDR3 bases are TGTGCCAGCAGCCCCGGAAGTAGCGGGGGGCCCACGGGCGAGCAGTACTTC.

This clone was observed a single time. The V and J genes are TRBV7-9 and TRBJ2-7; D is ambiguous. This CDR3 region has 14 residues. V dropped 5 bases and J dropped 5 bases, with 16 bases sitting between them. Germline CDR1 and CDR2: SEHNR and FQNEAQ (reference sequence). For the CDR3, the DNA is TGTGCCAGCAGCCTACATAAAGATCGGGACGAGCAGTACTTC. This sequence encodes CASSLHKDRDEQYF.

In nucleotides, the CDR3 is TGTGCCAGCAGTTCCTTAAGGGGTAACTATGGCTACACCTTC. This gives the protein CASSSLRGNYGYTF. The chain has TRBV27 and TRBJ1-2; tentative D call: TRBD1 (5 bases). V was shortened by 4 bases and J by 1 base, with 10 bases between the two germline ends. The CDR3 totals 14 residues. CDR1 is MNHEY, CDR2 SMNVEV, per germline (reference sequence).

The CDR3 here is CASSFGILAYNEQFF. The CDR3 DNA reads as TGTGCCAGCAGCTTTGGTATCCTAGCCTACAATGAGCAGTTCTTC. The chain couples TRBV5-4 to TRBJ2-1; D not resolved. The V gene lost 2 bases and the J gene lost 2 bases, with 11 bases spanning the gap. The germline V gene encodes CDR1 SGHNT and CDR2 YYREEE (reference sequence). The CDR3 consists of 15 residues.

The chain has TRBV18 and TRBJ1-2, with TRBD1 as a possible D gene (6 bases). CDR1 and CDR2 from the germline V gene are KGHSH and LQKENI. There are 13 residues in the CDR3. Trimming took 5 bases from V and 0 from J, leaving 7 bases between them. The CDR3 is CASSGQSNYGYTF. The CDR3 nucleotides read TGTGCCAGCTCAGGACAGTCTAACTATGGCTACACCTTC. Variable domain in full (rest from reference TRBV18 and TRBJ1-2): NAGVMQNPRHLVRRRGQEARLRCSPMKGHSHVYWYRQLPEEGLKFMVYLQKENIIDESGMPKERFSAEFPKEGPSILRIQQVVRGDSAAYFCASSGQSNYGYTFGSGTRLTVV.

This chain links TRBV7-8 with TRBJ2-1, with 10 bases matching TRBD2. The germline V gene has CDR1 SGHVS and CDR2 FQNEAQ. The CDR3 is made up of 18 amino acids. The V gene end was trimmed by 2 bases and the J gene end by 1 base; junction bases not matched to a gene: 8. The CDR3, as DNA: TGTGCCAGCAGCTTACGGCCAGCGGGAGGGGGTTCCTACAATGAGCAGTTCTTC. Protein product: CASSLRPAGGGSYNEQFF.

The chain has TRBV19 and TRBJ1-1; the D gene is possibly TRBD1 (6 bases). The ends were cut back, 5 bases at V and 2 bases at J, with 15 bases in the middle. The CDR3 consists of 15 residues. Germline assignment: CDR1 LNHDA and CDR2 SQIVND (reference sequence). The CDR3 bases are TGTGCCAGTAGTCGCAACGACAGGATTAACACTGAAGCTTTCTTT. Protein product: CASSRNDRINTEAFF.

The rearrangement joins TRBV4-1 to TRBJ1-4, with 8 bases that match TRBD1. CDR3 length equals 14 residues. Germline assignment: CDR1 MGHRA and CDR2 YSYEKL. V lost 1 base to trimming and J lost 9 bases; unmatched junction nucleotides: 4. Here the CDR3 reads CASSQVSGGKKLFF. Here the CDR3 DNA reads TGCGCCAGCAGCCAAGTTTCAGGGGGCAAAAAACTGTTTTTT.

The CDR3 DNA is TGTGCCACCAGTGACCTAGGACAGTTCCAAGAGACCCAGTACTTC. Protein product: CATSDLGQFQETQYF. The rearrangement uses TRBV24-1 and TRBJ2-5, with D perhaps TRBD1 (6 bases). The CDR3 extends over 15 amino acids. In germline, CDR1 is KGHDR, CDR2 SFDVKD. V was cut by 4 bases and J by 1 base, with 12 bases left in between.

The rearrangement uses TRBV5-1 and TRBJ1-1; D ambiguous. The CDR3 contains 13 residues. Germline CDR1 and CDR2: SGHRS and YFSETQ. The V end lost 3 bases, the J end lost 6 bases, and 12 bases lay between the germline ends. The CDR3 nucleotides are TGCGCCAGCAGCTCCTTCGAGGTTGCTGAAGCTTTCTTT. This gives the protein CASSSFEVAEAFF. Drawing the rest from reference TRBV5-1 and TRBJ1-1, the complete variable domain is KAGVTQTPRYLIKTRGQQVTLSCSPISGHRSVSWYQQTPGQGLQFLFEYFSETQRNKGNFPGRFSGRQFSNSRSEMNVSTLELGDSALYLCASSSFEVAEAFFGQGTRLTVV.

This sequence joins TRBV10-1 and TRBJ2-3; no firm D call. The germline V and J ends were trimmed by 6 bases and 5 bases, with 15 bases remaining between them. The CDR3 has 14 amino acids. From germline, CDR1 is WNHNN and CDR2 SYGVQD (reference sequence). The CDR3: CASSPEGRGDTQYF. In nucleotides, the CDR3 is TGCGCCAGCAGCCCCGAAGGTAGAGGAGATACGCAGTATTTT.

The chain recombines TRBV7-9 with TRBJ1-1; TRBD1 agrees at 7 bases. After removal of 3 bases from V and 4 bases from J, the junction contained 5 bases not matched to a gene. CDR1 and CDR2 from the germline V gene are SEHNR and FQNEAQ (reference sequence). The CDR3 runs to 14 residues. The CDR3: CASSFDREITEAFF. The CDR3 DNA sequence: TGTGCCAGCAGCTTCGACAGGGAAATCACTGAAGCTTTCTTT. The full variable domain, completed using reference TRBV7-9 and TRBJ1-1, is DTGVSQNPRHKITKRGQNVTFRCDPISEHNRLYWYRQTLGQGPEFLTYFQNEAQLEKSRLLSDRFSAERPKGSFSTLEIQRTEQGDSAMYLCASSFDREITEAFFGQGTRLTVV.

V gene TRBV28 combines with J gene TRBJ1-2; TRBD1 matches at 7 bases. V was pared by 6 bases and J by 8 bases, with 12 bases of the junction left unmatched. The CDR3 loop spans 14 amino acids. Germline values: CDR1 MDHEN, CDR2 SYDVKM. CDR3 bases: TGTGCCAGCAGCTCGGGACAGCGCCCGGGGGGCTACACCTTC. It specifies CASSSGQRPGGYTF.

V usage is TRBV27 and J usage is TRBJ2-2; TRBD1 is a possible D gene (8 bases). The CDR3 sequence is 17 residues long. The germline gives CDR1 MNHEY, CDR2 SMNVEV (reference sequence). This chain's CDR3 is CATLRGGDRRNTGELFF. The CDR3 DNA sequence: TGTGCTACCCTACGAGGGGGGGACAGGCGGAACACCGGGGAGCTGTTTTTT.

This clone was detected a few times. This chain links TRBV7-3 with TRBJ2-2, with D perhaps matching TRBD1 (6 bases). Deletions cut 2 bases from V and 6 bases from J, with 13 bases between. CDR1 and CDR2 from the germline V gene are SGHTA and FQGTGA. CDR3 size: 15 residues. The CDR3 sequence is CASSLSQGRSGELFF. CDR3 DNA sequence: TGTGCCAGCAGCTTATCACAGGGAAGATCCGGGGAGCTGTTTTTT. The whole variable domain, filled in from reference TRBV7-3 and TRBJ2-2, reads GAGVSQTPSNKVTEKGKYVELRCDPISGHTALYWYRQSLGQGPEFLIYFQGTGAADDSGLPNDRFFAVRPEGSVSTLKIQRTERGDSAVYLCASSLSQGRSGELFFGEGSRLTVL.

This clone has more than one count but fewer than ten. The chain employs TRBV7-2 and TRBJ1-3; 8 bases agree with TRBD1. CDR3 length equals 17 residues. The V gene's germline CDR1 is SGHTA and CDR2 FQGNSA. With V trimmed by 0 bases and J by 0 bases, 4 bases remained unmatched. This chain's CDR3 is CASSLAGQGASGNTIYF. The DNA of the CDR3 is TGTGCCAGCAGCTTAGCCGGACAGGGAGCCTCTGGAAACACCATATATTTT.

This chain's CDR3 is CASTRFDREAFF. The CDR3 coding sequence is TGTGCCAGCACCAGGTTCGACAGGGAAGCTTTCTTT. This chain links TRBV28 with TRBJ1-1; possibly TRBD1 for D (6 bases). The CDR3 runs to 12 residues. The V end was cut by 7 bases, the J end by 8 bases, with 14 bases between. The germline V gene encodes CDR1 MDHEN and CDR2 SYDVKM.